This T cell receptor (beta chain) was found in a study of cytomegalovirus exposure and HLA in healthy donors. The PCR ran on 60 Vbeta and 13 Jbeta primers. The data were produced by immunoSEQ multiplex PCR, yet TCRdb's version contains in-frame clones alone and is incomplete. The table includes more than 90,000 clones, around three quarters detected once. There are 14 residues in the CDR3. Germline V gene lookup returns CDR1 MNHNS and CDR2 SASEGT. Trimming cost V 5 bases and J 2 bases, with 12 bases left between them. Sequencing was performed on PBMCs. The chain joins TRBV6-1 to TRBJ1-2, with D possibly matching TRBD1 (5 bases). The clonotype originates from a man aged 30 to 39 in good health and CMV-seronegative. The CDR3 sequence: CASSKGAENYGYTF. CDR3 in DNA: TGTGCCAGCAGTAAAGGGGCAGAGAACTATGGCTACACCTTC.